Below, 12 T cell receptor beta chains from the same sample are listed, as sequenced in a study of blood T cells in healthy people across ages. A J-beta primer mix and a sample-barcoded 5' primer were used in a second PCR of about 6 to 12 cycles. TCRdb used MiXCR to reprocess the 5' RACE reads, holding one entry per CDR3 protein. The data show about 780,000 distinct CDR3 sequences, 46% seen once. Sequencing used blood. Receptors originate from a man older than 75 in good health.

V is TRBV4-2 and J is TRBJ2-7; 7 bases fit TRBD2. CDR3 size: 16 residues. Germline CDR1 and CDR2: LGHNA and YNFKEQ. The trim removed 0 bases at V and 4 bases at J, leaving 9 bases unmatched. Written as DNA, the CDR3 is TGTGCCAGCAGCCAAGAGTCCGGTTACGGGGGGTACGAGCAGTACTTC. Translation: CASSQESGYGGYEQYF.

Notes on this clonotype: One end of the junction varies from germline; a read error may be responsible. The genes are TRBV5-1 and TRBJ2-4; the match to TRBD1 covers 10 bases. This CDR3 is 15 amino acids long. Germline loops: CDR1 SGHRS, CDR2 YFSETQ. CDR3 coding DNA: TGCGCCGGCAGCCAAGACCCCGGGACAGGGGTGGAGCAGTACTTC. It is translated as CAGSQDPGTGVEQYF.

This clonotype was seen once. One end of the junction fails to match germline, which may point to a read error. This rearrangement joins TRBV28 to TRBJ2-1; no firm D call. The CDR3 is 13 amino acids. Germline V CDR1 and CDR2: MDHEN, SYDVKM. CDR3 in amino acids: CGSRRTGYNEQFF. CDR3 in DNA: TGTGGCAGCAGAAGGACGGGCTACAATGAGCAGTTCTTC.

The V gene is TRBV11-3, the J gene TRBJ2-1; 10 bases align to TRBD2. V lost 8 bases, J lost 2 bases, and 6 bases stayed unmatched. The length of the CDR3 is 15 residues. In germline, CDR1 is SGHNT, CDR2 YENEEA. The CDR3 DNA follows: TGTGCCAGCGGAATAGCGGGAGGTACCTACAATGAGCAGTTCTTC. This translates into CASGIAGGTYNEQFF.

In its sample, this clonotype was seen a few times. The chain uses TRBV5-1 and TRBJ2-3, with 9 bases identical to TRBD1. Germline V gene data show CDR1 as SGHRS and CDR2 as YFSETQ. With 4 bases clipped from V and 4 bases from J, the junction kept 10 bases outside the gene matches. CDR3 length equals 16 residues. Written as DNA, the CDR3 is TGCGCCAGCAGCGCCCAGGGACAGGGAGGAGCAGATACGCAGTATTTT. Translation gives CASSAQGQGGADTQYF.

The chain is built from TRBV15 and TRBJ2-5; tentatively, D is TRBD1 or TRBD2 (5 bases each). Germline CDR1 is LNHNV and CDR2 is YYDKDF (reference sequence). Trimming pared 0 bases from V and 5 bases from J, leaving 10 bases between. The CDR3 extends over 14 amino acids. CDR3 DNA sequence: TGTGCCACCAGCAGAGAAGAGGGGTGGGAGACCCAGTACTTC. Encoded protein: CATSREEGWETQYF. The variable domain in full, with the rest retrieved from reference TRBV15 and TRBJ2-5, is DAMVIQNPRYQVTQFGKPVTLSCSQTLNHNVMYWYQQKSSQAPKLLFHYYDKDFNNEADTPDNFQSRRPNTSFCFLDIRSPGLGDTAMYLCATSREEGWETQYFGPGTRLLVL.

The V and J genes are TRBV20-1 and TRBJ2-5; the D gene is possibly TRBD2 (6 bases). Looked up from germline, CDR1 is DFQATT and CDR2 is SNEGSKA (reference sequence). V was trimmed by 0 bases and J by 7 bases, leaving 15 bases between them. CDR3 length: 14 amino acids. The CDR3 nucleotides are TGCAGTGCTAGAGATGGAGGGGAGGTTGGGACCCAGTACTTC. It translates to CSARDGGEVGTQYF.

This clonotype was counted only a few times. CDR3 sequence reads: CSARDLLAGFNEQFF. As DNA, the CDR3 is TGCAGTGCTAGAGACTTGCTAGCGGGGTTCAATGAGCAGTTCTTC. The gene calls are TRBV20-1 and TRBJ2-1, with 9 bases aligning to TRBD2. The length of the CDR3 is 15 residues. Germline-derived CDR1 and CDR2 are DFQATT and SNEGSKA (reference sequence). The trim removed 0 bases at V and 6 bases at J, leaving 6 bases unmatched.

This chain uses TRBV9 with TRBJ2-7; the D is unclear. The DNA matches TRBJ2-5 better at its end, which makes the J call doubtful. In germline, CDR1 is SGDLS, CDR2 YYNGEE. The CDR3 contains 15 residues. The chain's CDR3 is CASSVGLGSGETQYF. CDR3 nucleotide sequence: TGTGCCAGCAGCGTAGGGCTAGGGTCTGGAGAGACCCAGTACTTC.

CDR3 sequence: CASSGQGSTQYF. CDR3 bases: TGTGCCAGCAGTGGACAGGGTTCTACGCAGTATTTT. The rearrangement links TRBV28 to TRBJ2-3, with TRBD1 identical over 8 bases. J was trimmed by 8 bases and V by 5 bases; bases with no gene match: 3. Looked up from germline, CDR1 is MDHEN and CDR2 is SYDVKM. This CDR3 comprises 12 residues.

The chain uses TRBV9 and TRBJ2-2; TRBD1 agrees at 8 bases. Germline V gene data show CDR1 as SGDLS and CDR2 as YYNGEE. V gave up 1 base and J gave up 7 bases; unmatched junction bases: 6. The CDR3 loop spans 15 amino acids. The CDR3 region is CASSVNTGGIGELFF. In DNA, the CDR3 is TGTGCCAGCAGCGTAAATACAGGGGGGATCGGGGAGCTGTTTTTT.

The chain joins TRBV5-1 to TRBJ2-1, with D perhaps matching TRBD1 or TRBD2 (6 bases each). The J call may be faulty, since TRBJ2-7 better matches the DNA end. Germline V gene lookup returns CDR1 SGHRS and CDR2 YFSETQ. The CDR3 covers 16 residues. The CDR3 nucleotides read TGCGCCAGCAGCGCCGGGACAACTAGCTCCTACAATGAGCAGTACTTC. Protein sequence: CASSAGTTSSYNEQYF.